Listed below are T cell receptor beta chains from one sample, sequenced in a study of blood T cell repertoires in COVID-19. Repertoires were generated with immunoSEQ multiplex PCR, while TCRdb's copy carries only in-frame clones and drops some. Among approximately 140,000 clones listed, roughly 86% were seen once. The sample comprised peripheral blood. All receptors derive from a man aged 50-59 years with active or convalescent COVID-19. Both conserved end residues are part of each CDR3. The order of the fields is D gene, clone size, V gene, J gene, CDR3 protein, CDR3 DNA. The D gene is left open where the match is weak. A clone size is listed for some rows: how often the clone was seen (once, few, many), or a class if it is expanded.

d_gene: TRBD1
abundance: NA
v_gene: TRBV11-2
j_gene: TRBJ2-7
CDR3aa: CASSLAQGASEQYF
CDR3nt: TGTGCCAGCAGCTTAGCTCAGGGGGCAAGTGAGCAGTACTTC

d_gene: NA
abundance: NA
v_gene: TRBV9
j_gene: TRBJ2-2
CDR3aa: CASSVDLNLRGRYTGELFF
CDR3nt: TGTGCCAGCAGCGTAGACTTAAATTTGCGGGGGCGGTACACCGGGGAGCTGTTTTTT

d_gene: NA
abundance: once
v_gene: TRBV27
j_gene: TRBJ2-7
CDR3aa: CASSLEGRREQYF
CDR3nt: TGTGCCAGCAGTTTGGAGGGGAGGAGGGAGCAGTACTTC

d_gene: NA
abundance: NA
v_gene: TRBV28
j_gene: TRBJ2-2
CDR3aa: CASSPDRLTGELFF
CDR3nt: TGTGCCAGCAGCCCGGACAGACTAACCGGGGAGCTGTTTTTT

d_gene: NA
abundance: NA
v_gene: TRBV4-1
j_gene: TRBJ2-3
CDR3aa: CASSLGTSPGADTQYF
CDR3nt: TGCGCCAGCAGCCTCGGAACCAGCCCAGGGGCAGATACGCAGTATTTT

d_gene: NA
abundance: few
v_gene: TRBV7-9
j_gene: TRBJ2-7
CDR3aa: CASSLDTGHEQYF
CDR3nt: TGTGCCAGCAGCTTAGATACGGGTCACGAGCAGTACTTC

d_gene: TRBD2
abundance: few
v_gene: TRBV3-1/TRBV3-2
j_gene: TRBJ2-1
CDR3aa: CASSQSVGPAGGFYNEQFF
CDR3nt: TGTGCCAGCAGCCAAAGCGTAGGGCCAGCGGGAGGATTCTACAATGAGCAGTTCTTC

d_gene: NA
abundance: NA
v_gene: TRBV7-2
j_gene: TRBJ1-4
CDR3aa: CASSLISGGTNEKLFF
CDR3nt: TGTGCCAGCAGCTTGATTTCGGGGGGAACTAATGAAAAACTGTTTTTT

d_gene: NA
abundance: many
v_gene: TRBV29-1
j_gene: TRBJ1-2
CDR3aa: CSVLRESYGYTF
CDR3nt: TGCAGCGTTCTACGGGAATCCTATGGCTACACCTTC

d_gene: TRBD1
abundance: NA
v_gene: TRBV6-1
j_gene: TRBJ2-2
CDR3aa: CASSARLGQGVAGELFF
CDR3nt: TGTGCCAGCAGTGCGCGACTCGGACAGGGGGTTGCCGGGGAGCTGTTTTTT

d_gene: NA
abundance: NA
v_gene: TRBV24-1
j_gene: TRBJ2-7
CDR3aa: CATAVREQPLGLSSYEQYF
CDR3nt: TGTGCCACCGCAGTGAGGGAACAGCCCCTAGGACTTAGCTCCTACGAGCAGTACTTC

d_gene: NA
abundance: NA
v_gene: TRBV5-5
j_gene: TRBJ2-1
CDR3aa: CASSFRGSSYNEQFF
CDR3nt: TGTGCCAGCAGCTTTCGCGGCAGCTCCTACAATGAGCAGTTCTTC

d_gene: NA
abundance: NA
v_gene: TRBV28
j_gene: TRBJ2-7
CDR3aa: CASSRTIMGDYEQYF
CDR3nt: TGTGCCAGCAGCCGGACTATAATGGGGGACTACGAGCAGTACTTC

d_gene: TRBD2
abundance: NA
v_gene: TRBV24-1
j_gene: TRBJ2-1
CDR3aa: CATSDLAGASYNEQFF
CDR3nt: TGTGCCACCAGTGATTTAGCGGGAGCCTCCTACAATGAGCAGTTCTTC

d_gene: TRBD2
abundance: NA
v_gene: TRBV5-1
j_gene: TRBJ2-5
CDR3aa: CASSPLAGAGETQYF
CDR3nt: TGCGCCAGCAGCCCCTTAGCGGGAGCCGGAGAGACCCAGTACTTC

d_gene: NA
abundance: NA
v_gene: TRBV5-6
j_gene: TRBJ1-6
CDR3aa: CASSLKGVKSPLHF
CDR3nt: TGTGCCAGCAGCTTGAAGGGGGTCAAGTCACCCCTCCACTTT

d_gene: NA
abundance: NA
v_gene: TRBV7-2
j_gene: TRBJ2-7
CDR3aa: CASSRRQGLSYEQYF
CDR3nt: TGTGCCAGCAGCCGCCGACAGGGACTGTCCTACGAGCAGTACTTC

d_gene: NA
abundance: NA
v_gene: TRBV7-2
j_gene: TRBJ2-3
CDR3aa: CASSRNRTPMDTQYF
CDR3nt: TGTGCCAGCAGCCGTAACAGGACCCCGATGGATACGCAGTATTTT

d_gene: TRBD2
abundance: NA
v_gene: TRBV5-4
j_gene: TRBJ2-1
CDR3aa: CASSLAGGNNEQFF
CDR3nt: TGTGCCAGCAGCTTAGCGGGAGGGAACAATGAGCAGTTCTTC

d_gene: TRBD2
abundance: NA
v_gene: TRBV11-2
j_gene: TRBJ2-4
CDR3aa: CASSPTSGIAKNIQYF
CDR3nt: TGTGCCAGCAGCCCTACTAGCGGGATAGCCAAAAACATTCAGTACTTC

d_gene: TRBD1
abundance: few
v_gene: TRBV10-3
j_gene: TRBJ1-1
CDR3aa: CAISGGTGEAEAFF
CDR3nt: TGTGCCATCAGTGGGGGGACAGGGGAGGCTGAAGCTTTCTTT

d_gene: NA
abundance: NA
v_gene: TRBV6-5
j_gene: TRBJ1-5
CDR3aa: CASSSSANSNQPQHF
CDR3nt: TGTGCCAGCAGTTCGAGCGCGAATAGCAATCAGCCCCAGCATTTT

d_gene: NA
abundance: NA
v_gene: TRBV7-9
j_gene: TRBJ2-7
CDR3aa: CASSYIQGTYEQYF
CDR3nt: TGTGCCAGCAGCTACATACAGGGGACTTACGAGCAGTACTTC

d_gene: TRBD1
abundance: NA
v_gene: TRBV7-9
j_gene: TRBJ1-1
CDR3aa: CASSLIGGEDTEAFF
CDR3nt: TGTGCCAGCAGCTTAATAGGGGGCGAGGACACTGAAGCTTTCTTT

d_gene: NA
abundance: NA
v_gene: TRBV28
j_gene: TRBJ1-6
CDR3aa: CASSWWRNNSPLHF
CDR3nt: TGTGCCAGCAGTTGGTGGAGAAACAATTCACCCCTCCACTTT

d_gene: NA
abundance: NA
v_gene: TRBV5-1
j_gene: TRBJ2-2
CDR3aa: CASSFWTTGELFF
CDR3nt: TGCGCCAGCAGCTTTTGGACAACCGGGGAGCTGTTTTTT

d_gene: TRBD2
abundance: NA
v_gene: TRBV4-1
j_gene: TRBJ2-1
CDR3aa: CASSQVTSGRGRQFF
CDR3nt: TGCGCCAGCAGCCAAGTTACGAGCGGGAGAGGGAGGCAGTTCTTC

d_gene: NA
abundance: NA
v_gene: TRBV6-6
j_gene: TRBJ2-7
CDR3aa: CASSYGGPPAHEQYF
CDR3nt: TGTGCCAGCAGTTACGGGGGCCCCCCCGCCCACGAGCAGTACTTC

d_gene: NA
abundance: few
v_gene: TRBV7-9
j_gene: TRBJ1-5
CDR3aa: CASSLGGYGGQPQHF
CDR3nt: TGTGCCAGCAGCTTAGGAGGGTACGGCGGTCAGCCCCAGCATTTT

d_gene: NA
abundance: NA
v_gene: TRBV4-3
j_gene: TRBJ2-7
CDR3aa: CASSQEVAVLNYEQYF
CDR3nt: TGCGCCAGCAGCCAAGAAGTAGCGGTACTAAACTACGAGCAGTACTTC

d_gene: NA
abundance: NA
v_gene: TRBV6-5
j_gene: TRBJ1-1
CDR3aa: CASSYTSNTEAFF
CDR3nt: TGTGCCAGCAGTTACACATCGAACACTGAAGCTTTCTTT

d_gene: NA
abundance: NA
v_gene: TRBV4-1
j_gene: TRBJ2-7
CDR3aa: CASSQAPGEPYEQYF
CDR3nt: TGCGCCAGCAGCCAAGCTCCGGGAGAACCCTACGAGCAGTACTTC

d_gene: TRBD1
abundance: NA
v_gene: TRBV2
j_gene: TRBJ1-5
CDR3aa: CASSRTGGRQPQHF
CDR3nt: TGTGCCAGCAGTCGTACAGGGGGTCGACAGCCCCAGCATTTT

d_gene: NA
abundance: NA
v_gene: TRBV25-1
j_gene: TRBJ1-4
CDR3aa: CASSKPGQGAKSEKLFF
CDR3nt: TGTGCCAGCAGTAAGCCGGGACAAGGCGCCAAATCTGAAAAACTGTTTTTT

d_gene: TRBD2
abundance: NA
v_gene: TRBV7-9
j_gene: TRBJ2-2
CDR3aa: CASSLKRGPNTGELFF
CDR3nt: TGTGCCAGCAGCTTAAAGCGGGGGCCCAACACCGGGGAGCTGTTTTTT

d_gene: NA
abundance: NA
v_gene: TRBV11-2
j_gene: TRBJ1-1
CDR3aa: CASSLVRVKVTEAFF
CDR3nt: TGTGCCAGCAGCTTAGTGCGGGTTAAGGTTACTGAAGCTTTCTTT

d_gene: TRBD2
abundance: NA
v_gene: TRBV3-1/TRBV3-2
j_gene: TRBJ2-6
CDR3aa: CASSHAGRGAYSGANVLTF
CDR3nt: TGTGCCAGCAGCCACGCAGGGCGGGGGGCCTACTCTGGGGCCAACGTCCTGACTTTC

d_gene: NA
abundance: NA
v_gene: TRBV30
j_gene: TRBJ1-5
CDR3aa: CAWSPTIRSNQPQHF
CDR3nt: TGTGCCTGGAGTCCGACGATCAGGAGCAATCAGCCCCAGCATTTT

d_gene: NA
abundance: NA
v_gene: TRBV6-6
j_gene: TRBJ1-1
CDR3aa: CASSYLSEAFF
CDR3nt: TGTGCCAGCAGTTACTTGAGTGAAGCTTTCTTT

d_gene: NA
abundance: once
v_gene: TRBV12-3/TRBV12-4
j_gene: TRBJ1-1
CDR3aa: CASSLSVNTEAFF
CDR3nt: TGTGCCAGCAGTTTGTCCGTGAACACTGAAGCTTTCTTT